The clone carrying this TCR beta chain was detected a few times. The antigen is not known. The data are from a study of regulatory T cells in long-lasting Graves disease. Whole-study results and caveats: The work looked only at peripheral blood and did not look at thyroid tissue.

In building TCR beta libraries, iRepertoire HTBI primers were used together with Arm-PCR of CDR3 regions. From the multiplex PCR reads, TCRdb called clonotypes with MiXCR, one entry per CDR3 protein. The sample includes roughly 610,000 distinct CDR3 sequences, 15% to 20% of them seen just once. In germline, CDR1 is GTSNPN, CDR2 SVGIG (reference sequence). The CDR3 is made up of 13 amino acids. Trimming pared 2 bases from V and 8 bases from J, leaving 12 bases between. Documented time point: newly diagnosed GD, antithyroid drugs for less than 3 months. RNA extracted from PBMCs served as the sequencing template. Peripheral blood, at 8 to 9 milliliters, went into EDTA tubes. This same sample was also taken into another study, of T cells in Graves' hyperthyroidism and ophthalmopathy.

The starting material was peripheral blood mononuclear cells (PBMCs), obtained at new diagnosis, from a patient treated with antithyroid drugs. This chain uses TRBV30 with TRBJ1-4, with D tentatively TRBD1 (5 bases). This TCR came from a woman aged 25 to 45 with Graves disease. The CDR3 protein is CAWSFRAGEKLFF. CDR3 DNA sequence: TGTGCCTGGAGTTTCAGGGCGGGAGAAAAACTGTTTTTT.